This T cell receptor (beta chain) was profiled in a study of blood T cell repertoires in COVID-19. From germline, CDR1 is ENHRY and CDR2 SYGVKD. The V segment lost 8 bases and the J segment 4 bases; nucleotides outside the gene matches: 5. The CDR3 has 13 amino acids. The method was immunoSEQ multiplex PCR; TCRdb's version includes in-frame clones alone and lacks a portion of them. The data show 340,000 or so clones, 70% to 90% seen once. The chain joins TRBV10-3 to TRBJ1-3; 7 bases are a match to TRBD1. The sequenced sample was PBMCs or T cells enriched from blood (not recorded which). This TCR was sampled from a woman aged 40 to 50 with acute COVID-19. In DNA, the CDR3 is TGTGCCATCGGGGGGACAGCCGGAAACACCATATATTTT. Its translation: CAIGGTAGNTIYF.